This is a list of T cell receptor beta chains from one sample in a study of T cells in narcolepsy. The data were produced by immunoSEQ multiplex PCR, yet TCRdb's version contains in-frame clones alone and is incomplete. The repertoire holds about 12,000 clones, with about 94% as singletons. The sequenced sample was CD45RA- memory CD4+ T cells from PBMCs. These receptors came from a human donor with narcolepsy. CDR3s include the opening cysteine and the closing phenylalanine or tryptophan. The D gene is left open where the match is weak. Size is stated for part of the rows, as once, few or many counts, or as a class when the clone is expanded.

size,V,J,length,D,DNA,CDR3
-,TRBV7-8,TRBJ1-2,17,-,TGTGCCAGCAGCTTAGGGGGTGGGTCCTACAGGGTTGATGGCTACACCTTC,CASSLGGGSYRVDGYTF
-,TRBV9,TRBJ2-2,15,-,TGTGCCAGCAGCTTCGGGACTGAATGGACCGGGGAGCTGTTTTTT,CASSFGTEWTGELFF
-,TRBV5-6,TRBJ1-1,15,-,TGTGCCAGCAGCCCATGGACAATCCGGGTCACTGAAGCTTTCTTT,CASSPWTIRVTEAFF
-,TRBV18,TRBJ1-1,15,-,TGTGCCAGCTCACCACGAGAGGGAGGGAACACTGAAGCTTTCTTT,CASSPREGGNTEAFF
-,TRBV30,TRBJ1-5,13,-,TGTGCCTGGTCAGCGGCGCCCAATCAGCCCCAGCATTTT,CAWSAAPNQPQHF
once,TRBV5-8,TRBJ2-7,13,-,TGTGCCAGCAGCTACTTGAGGGGGGGGCGTCAGTACTTC,CASSYLRGGRQYF
-,TRBV19,TRBJ1-5,14,-,TGTGCCAGTAGGGAGATTGGAGTCAATCAGCCCCAGCATTTT,CASREIGVNQPQHF
-,TRBV27,TRBJ2-7,14,-,TGTGCCAGCAGTTTGATGGGGGTCTCCTACGAGCAGTACTTC,CASSLMGVSYEQYF
-,TRBV2,TRBJ2-2,17,TRBD2,TGTGCCAGCAGGGCCTCGACTAGCGCCTCGAACACCGGGGAGCTGTTTTTT,CASRASTSASNTGELFF
-,TRBV13,TRBJ2-3,17,TRBD2,TGTGCCAGCAGCTCCGGGACTAGCGGTATTCAGACAGATACGCAGTATTTT,CASSSGTSGIQTDTQYF
-,TRBV30,TRBJ1-1,15,TRBD1,TGTGCCATACAAAGGAGAGGGGGCGGGAACACTGAAGCTTTCTTT,CAIQRRGGGNTEAFF
-,TRBV9,TRBJ2-3,17,TRBD2,TGTGCCAGCAGCTCCGACCTCGGGGGGGCTTACACAGATACGCAGTATTTT,CASSSDLGGAYTDTQYF
once,TRBV6-5,TRBJ1-6,13,-,TGTGCCAGCAGCCATCTCGAGGGTTCACCCCTCCACTTT,CASSHLEGSPLHF
-,TRBV4-2,TRBJ1-4,15,-,TGTGCCAGCAGCCAAGAGCCGGGGGCTGGGGAAAAACTGTTTTTT,CASSQEPGAGEKLFF
-,TRBV7-9,TRBJ1-4,15,TRBD1,TGTGCCAGCAGCTTAGGTACAGGGGGTAATGAAAAACTGTTTTTT,CASSLGTGGNEKLFF
-,TRBV11-2,TRBJ1-1,15,-,TGTGCCAGCAGCTTAGGGCGGGGGTTGAACACTGAAGCTTTCTTT,CASSLGRGLNTEAFF
-,TRBV5-8,TRBJ2-7,15,TRBD1,TGTGCCAGCAGCTTAAGGGGACAGGGGACCTACGAGCAGTACTTC,CASSLRGQGTYEQYF
-,TRBV7-3,TRBJ2-1,12,TRBD2,TGTGCCAGCGGGACTAGCGGGAATGAGCAGTTCTTC,CASGTSGNEQFF
once,TRBV6-8,TRBJ1-1,13,-,TGTGCCAGCAGTCTGACAGTTCACACTGAAGCTTTCTTT,CASSLTVHTEAFF
-,TRBV6-1,TRBJ2-1,16,-,TGTGCCAGCAGTGGAGGAGAAAGCCCCTCCTACAATGAGCAGTTCTTC,CASSGGESPSYNEQFF
-,TRBV11-2,TRBJ2-7,15,TRBD1,TGTGCCAGCAGCTTCTCAGGACAGGGGAGAGACGAGCAGTACTTC,CASSFSGQGRDEQYF
once,TRBV5-8,TRBJ2-3,14,-,TGTGCCAGCAGCTTGGAGGGTGGCCCAGATACGCAGTATTTT,CASSLEGGPDTQYF
-,TRBV7-6,TRBJ1-4,12,-,TGTGCCAGCAGCCGATGGCGGGAAAAACTGTTTTTT,CASSRWREKLFF
-,TRBV7-2,TRBJ1-3,14,-,TGTGCCAGCAGCCTGGGGAATTCTGGAAACACCATATATTTT,CASSLGNSGNTIYF
-,TRBV5-1,TRBJ1-2,15,TRBD1,TGCGCCAGCGCAATAACAGGGGGTTCTAACTATGGCTACACCTTC,CASAITGGSNYGYTF
-,TRBV4-2,TRBJ1-5,17,TRBD1,TGTGCCAGCAGCCAAGCCGACAGGGAGATTCACCTATGGCCCCAGCATTTT,CASSQADREIHLWPQHF
-,TRBV6-5,TRBJ2-2,14,TRBD2,TGTGCCAGCGGTAGCGGGGGGGGCACCGGGGAGCTGTTTTTT,CASGSGGGTGELFF
-,TRBV5-1,TRBJ2-1,16,-,TGCGCCAGCAGCTTGGCCGGACGGGGGGCCATCAATGAGCAGTTCTTC,CASSLAGRGAINEQFF
-,TRBV18,TRBJ2-7,13,-,TGTGCCAGCTCACCACGGGACACCTACGAGCAGTACTTC,CASSPRDTYEQYF
-,TRBV19,TRBJ2-5,15,TRBD1,TGTGCCAGTAGTGTACAGGGGGCGGAGGGATTTGAGCAGTACTTC,CASSVQGAEGFEQYF
-,TRBV5-4,TRBJ2-1,16,-,TGTGCCAGCAGCCGCGACGGGGGCACCGGTAGGAATGAGCAGTTCTTC,CASSRDGGTGRNEQFF
-,TRBV11-2,TRBJ2-7,16,-,TGTGCCAGCAGCTTAGTGGGACCGCCTCGGGTACCCGAGCAGTACTTC,CASSLVGPPRVPEQYF
-,TRBV9,TRBJ1-5,17,-,TGTGCCAGCAGCGTAGGGACGGAGGGGGGGCCAGATCAGCCCCAGCATTTT,CASSVGTEGGPDQPQHF
-,TRBV7-2,TRBJ1-1,14,-,TGTGCCAGCAGCTTAAGGTCCCGTGGCACTGAAGCTTTCTTT,CASSLRSRGTEAFF
-,TRBV2,TRBJ1-5,18,-,TGTGCCAGCAGTGAGAGGTCCCGGTCTCCCTATAGCAATCAGCCCCAGCATTTT,CASSERSRSPYSNQPQHF
-,TRBV19,TRBJ2-1,16,TRBD2,TGTGCCAGTAGTATAGGCGAGTCTAGCGGGGCCAATGAGCAGTTCTTC,CASSIGESSGANEQFF
-,TRBV10-3,TRBJ2-7,15,TRBD2,TGTGCCATCAGTGCCGGGACTAGCGGCACCTACGAGCAGTACTTC,CAISAGTSGTYEQYF
-,TRBV6-1,TRBJ2-7,14,TRBD1,TGTGCCAGCAGTGAACCGGGACAGGGATACGAGCAGTACTTC,CASSEPGQGYEQYF
once,TRBV11-2,TRBJ2-7,16,-,TGTGCCAGCAGCTTAGTAGGGACCACAACAGCCTACGAGCAGTACTTC,CASSLVGTTTAYEQYF
once,TRBV4-3,TRBJ1-2,17,-,TGCGCCAGCAGCTACGGCTCAGGACGTCGAAAGATCTATGGCTACACCTTC,CASSYGSGRRKIYGYTF
once,TRBV27,TRBJ1-1,16,-,TGTGCCAGCCGCGGAGCGTCGATAGGGGCGAACACTGAAGCTTTCTTT,CASRGASIGANTEAFF
-,TRBV11-2,TRBJ2-7,18,-,TGTGCCAGCAGCTTGGAGTTGGGGGACCCGAAAAAAAAATACGAGCAGTACTTC,CASSLELGDPKKKYEQYF
-,TRBV18,TRBJ2-7,16,TRBD1,TGTGCCAGCTCACCACCGGGACAGGGAATCGCCTACGAGCAGTACTTC,CASSPPGQGIAYEQYF
few,TRBV21-1,TRBJ2-7,12,-,TGTGCCAGCAGCCGGGACAGACTCGAGCAGTACTTC,CASSRDRLEQYF
-,TRBV6-1,TRBJ1-2,16,-,TGTGCCAGCAGTGAATATTCGGGGCTCGCTAACTATGGCTACACCTTC,CASSEYSGLANYGYTF
-,TRBV5-4,TRBJ1-1,16,TRBD1,TGTGCCAGCAGCCCGGGACAGGGGGCTAGGGACACTGAAGCTTTCTTT,CASSPGQGARDTEAFF
-,TRBV13,TRBJ2-3,17,TRBD2,TGTGCCAGCAGCTCATTGGGTCTAGCGGGGGCGGGCGATACGCAGTATTTT,CASSSLGLAGAGDTQYF
-,TRBV10-3,TRBJ2-4,14,TRBD1,TGTGCCATCAGTGCCTCAACAGGGGGAAACATTCAGTACTTC,CAISASTGGNIQYF
-,TRBV5-1,TRBJ1-2,15,TRBD1,TGCGCCAGCAGCTTGGGGGGACAGGAGAACTATGGCTACACCTTC,CASSLGGQENYGYTF
-,TRBV9,TRBJ2-1,13,-,TGTGCCAGCAGCGCTCGAGTCTACAATGAGCAGTTCTTC,CASSARVYNEQFF
-,TRBV10-2,TRBJ1-1,17,-,TGCGCCAGCAGAGGCAGGCTCACACGGCATGTGAACACTGAAGCTTTCTTT,CASRGRLTRHVNTEAFF
-,TRBV9,TRBJ2-5,15,-,TGTGCCAGCAGCGTAGCTTTTGGTGGGTGGGAGACCCAGTACTTC,CASSVAFGGWETQYF
-,TRBV13,TRBJ2-4,19,TRBD2,TGTGCCAGCAGCTCCTTGACTAGCGGGGCGCTACTAGCCAAAAACATTCAGTACTTC,CASSSLTSGALLAKNIQYF
once,TRBV7-9,TRBJ2-7,15,TRBD1,TGTGCCAGCAGCTTAGCCGCGGACAGGGGCTACGAGCAGTACTTC,CASSLAADRGYEQYF
-,TRBV9,TRBJ2-3,16,TRBD2,TGTGCCAGCAGCGTAAAGGCTAGCGGAGGGTCAGATACGCAGTATTTT,CASSVKASGGSDTQYF
once,TRBV5-5,TRBJ2-5,15,-,TGTGCCAGCAGCTTGAGCTGGGGAAACCAAGAGACCCAGTACTTC,CASSLSWGNQETQYF
-,TRBV10-2,TRBJ2-3,14,-,TGCGCCAGCAGTGACTCCGGGACTCCAAATACGCAGTATTTT,CASSDSGTPNTQYF
-,TRBV5-1,TRBJ2-1,18,TRBD2,TGCGCCAGCAGCTTGGAGTCTATGGCGGGGGGGCCCTACAATGAGCAGTTCTTC,CASSLESMAGGPYNEQFF